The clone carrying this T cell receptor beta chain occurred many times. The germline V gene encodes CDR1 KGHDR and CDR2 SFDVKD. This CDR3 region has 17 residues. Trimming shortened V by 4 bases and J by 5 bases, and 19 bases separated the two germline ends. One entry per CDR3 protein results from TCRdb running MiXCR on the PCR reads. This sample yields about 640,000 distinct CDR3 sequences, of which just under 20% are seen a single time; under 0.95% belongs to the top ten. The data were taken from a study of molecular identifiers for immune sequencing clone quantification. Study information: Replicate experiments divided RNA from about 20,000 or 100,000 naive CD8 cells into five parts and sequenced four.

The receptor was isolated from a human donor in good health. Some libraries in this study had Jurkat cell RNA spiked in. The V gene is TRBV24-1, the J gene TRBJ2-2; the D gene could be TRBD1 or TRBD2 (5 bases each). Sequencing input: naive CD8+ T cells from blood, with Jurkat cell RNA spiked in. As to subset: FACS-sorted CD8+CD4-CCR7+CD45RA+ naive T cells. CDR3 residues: CATSDQGDRKLTGELFF. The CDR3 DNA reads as TGTGCCACCAGTGACCAAGGGGACCGAAAATTGACCGGGGAGCTGTTTTTT.